This T cell receptor (beta chain) was recorded in a study of T cell repertoires in cytomegalovirus infection. Study context: Matching HLA type, along with CMV infection, was indicated by public TCR beta signatures. Findings of the study overall: The ex vivo response was dominated by HLA-C-restricted CMV-specific TCR beta clonotypes.

On this clonotype itself: What it recognizes is unknown.

V was shortened by 2 bases and J by 6 bases, with 10 bases between the two germline ends. CDR3 size: 14 residues. CDR1 SEHNR and CDR2 FQNEAQ come from the germline V gene (reference sequence). MiXCR, run by TCRdb on the reads, gives a single entry per CDR3 protein. The table has approximately 170,000 distinct CDR3 sequences, about 15% seen once. This receptor was taken from a human donor in good health (CMV status not recorded). Some clones in this sample may be carry-over from other donors' samples. V and J are TRBV7-9 and TRBJ2-2, with TRBD1 as a possible D gene (6 bases). The sequencing input was CD8+ T cells from PBMCs. CDR3 in DNA: TGTGCCAGCAGCTTACCACAGGGTTCCGGGGAGCTGTTTTTT. Protein sequence: CASSLPQGSGELFF.